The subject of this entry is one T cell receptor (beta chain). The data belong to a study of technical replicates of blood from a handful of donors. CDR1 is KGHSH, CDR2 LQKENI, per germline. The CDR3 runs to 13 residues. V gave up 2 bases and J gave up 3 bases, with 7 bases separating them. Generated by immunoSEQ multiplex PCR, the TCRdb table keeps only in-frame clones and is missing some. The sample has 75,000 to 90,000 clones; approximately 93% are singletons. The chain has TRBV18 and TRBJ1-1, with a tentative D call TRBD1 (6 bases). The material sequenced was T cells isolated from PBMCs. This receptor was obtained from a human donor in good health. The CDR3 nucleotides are TGTGCCAGCTCACCATCAGGGGACACTGAAGCTTTCTTT. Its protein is CASSPSGDTEAFF.